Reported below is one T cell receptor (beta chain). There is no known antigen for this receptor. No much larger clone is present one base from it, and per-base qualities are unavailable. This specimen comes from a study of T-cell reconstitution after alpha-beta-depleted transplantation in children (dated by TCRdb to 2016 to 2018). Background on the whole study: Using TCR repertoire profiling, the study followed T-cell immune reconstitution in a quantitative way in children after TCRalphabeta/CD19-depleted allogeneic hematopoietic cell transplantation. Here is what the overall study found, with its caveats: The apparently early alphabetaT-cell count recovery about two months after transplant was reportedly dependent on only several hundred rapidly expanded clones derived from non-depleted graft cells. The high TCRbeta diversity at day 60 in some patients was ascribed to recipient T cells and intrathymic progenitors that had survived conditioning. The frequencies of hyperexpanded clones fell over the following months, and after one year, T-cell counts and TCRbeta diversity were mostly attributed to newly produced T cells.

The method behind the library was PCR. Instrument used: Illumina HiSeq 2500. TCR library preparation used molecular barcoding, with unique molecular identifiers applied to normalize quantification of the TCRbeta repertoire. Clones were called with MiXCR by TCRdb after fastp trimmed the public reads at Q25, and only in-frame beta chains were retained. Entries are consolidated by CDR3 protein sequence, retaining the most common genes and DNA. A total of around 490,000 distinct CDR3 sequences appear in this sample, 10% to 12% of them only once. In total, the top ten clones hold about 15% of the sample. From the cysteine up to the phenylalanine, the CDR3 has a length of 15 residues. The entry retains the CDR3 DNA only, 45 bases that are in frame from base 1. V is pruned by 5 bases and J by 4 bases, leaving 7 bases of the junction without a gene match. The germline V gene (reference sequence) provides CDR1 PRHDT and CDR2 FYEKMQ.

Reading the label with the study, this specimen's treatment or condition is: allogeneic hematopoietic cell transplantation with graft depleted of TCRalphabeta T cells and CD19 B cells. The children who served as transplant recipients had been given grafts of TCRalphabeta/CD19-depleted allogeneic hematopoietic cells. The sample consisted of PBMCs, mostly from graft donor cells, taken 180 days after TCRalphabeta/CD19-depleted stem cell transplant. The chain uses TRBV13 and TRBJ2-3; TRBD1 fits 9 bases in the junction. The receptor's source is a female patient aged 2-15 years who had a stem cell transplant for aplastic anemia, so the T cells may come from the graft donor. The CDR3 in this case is CASSRAGQGSDTQYF. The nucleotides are TGTGCCAGCAGCCGTGCGGGACAGGGCTCAGATACGCAGTATTTT.